Shown below are 8 T cell receptor beta chains from a single sample sequenced in a study of T cells after yellow fever vaccination. TCRdb re-analysed the 5' RACE reads in MiXCR, keeping a single row per CDR3 protein. The sample lists about 240,000 distinct CDR3 sequences, 6.5% to 8.5% occurring once. Sequencing used CD4+ T cells sorted from PBMCs, obtained 15 days after the yellow fever booster vaccination. These receptors all stem from a man between 25 and 39 years old who received the YFV17D yellow fever vaccine.

This clonotype was detected many times. The genes are TRBV7-8 and TRBJ2-7; 9 bases match TRBD2. The CDR3 is made up of 15 amino acids. J was trimmed by 0 bases and V by 5 bases; bases with no gene match: 5. Germline values: CDR1 SGHVS, CDR2 FQNEAQ. CDR3 sequence (DNA): TGTGCCAGCAGCCAAATAGCGGGGGACTCCTACGAGCAGTACTTC. It translates to CASSQIAGDSYEQYF. The whole variable domain, filled in from reference TRBV7-8 and TRBJ2-7, reads GAGVSQSPRYKVAKRGQDVALRCDPISGHVSLFWYQQALGQGPEFLTYFQNEAQLDKSGLPSDRFFAERPEGSVSTLKIQRTQQEDSAVYLCASSQIAGDSYEQYFGPGTRLTVT.

This clonotype showed up just a few times. V usage is TRBV10-3 and J usage is TRBJ2-3; 7 positions agree with TRBD1. Germline V gives CDR1 ENHRY, CDR2 SYGVKD. V lost 5 bases to trimming and J lost 2 bases; unmatched junction nucleotides: 7. This CDR3 is built from 15 residues. The CDR3 here is CAISPQGTLTDTQYF. CDR3 nucleotide sequence: TGTGCCATCAGTCCACAGGGGACCCTCACAGATACGCAGTATTTT.

In its sample, this clonotype was seen a few times. J is TRBJ2-1 and V is TRBV12-3 or TRBV12-4, with 9 bases aligning to TRBD2. V lost 5 bases to trimming and J lost 3 bases; unmatched junction nucleotides: 5. The CDR3 length is 15 residues. The CDR3 reads CASSDSGSGYNEQFF. CDR3 in DNA: TGTGCCAGCAGTGATAGCGGGAGTGGCTACAATGAGCAGTTCTTC.

This clonotype has a count of ten or more. This rearrangement joins TRBV4-3 to TRBJ2-7; TRBD1 matches at 8 bases. Germline assignment: CDR1 LGHNA and CDR2 YSLEER. V was pared by 0 bases and J by 5 bases, with 0 bases of the junction left unmatched. The CDR3 has 13 residues. The CDR3 sequence: CASSQDRGHEQYF. In DNA, the CDR3 is TGCGCCAGCAGCCAAGACAGGGGGCACGAGCAGTACTTC.

This clonotype was found many times. CDR3 region: CASSYSRASGNTIYF. CDR3 in DNA: TGTGCCAGCAGTTATTCCCGGGCCTCTGGAAACACCATATATTTT. V usage is TRBV6-9 and J usage is TRBJ1-3, with D unresolved. V lost 0 bases to trimming and J lost 0 bases, with 6 bases between them. CDR1 MNHGY and CDR2 SVAAGI come from the germline V gene. The CDR3 consists of 15 residues.

This clonotype was recorded many times. This chain joins TRBV28 and TRBJ2-3; a possible D gene is TRBD2 (5 bases). Trimming took off 9 bases at V and 8 bases at J, with 12 bases between the two ends. This CDR3 has 11 amino acids. The germline CDR1 and CDR2 sequences are MDHEN and SYDVKM. CDR3 DNA sequence: TGTGCCAGTGGACGGGGTGGTACGCAGTATTTT. Its protein is CASGRGGTQYF.

This clonotype was seen many times. J is TRBJ2-5 and V is TRBV20-1; D is possibly TRBD2 (6 bases). Germline-derived CDR1 and CDR2 are DFQATT and SNEGSKA (reference sequence). This CDR3 is 13 amino acids long. The ends were cut back, 3 bases at V and 2 bases at J, with 10 bases in the middle. The CDR3 reads CSASRGIQETQYF. CDR3 sequence (DNA): TGCAGTGCTAGTCGCGGGATTCAAGAGACCCAGTACTTC.

The V and J genes are TRBV7-2 and TRBJ2-2; D gene uncertain. CDR3 size: 15 residues. The germline CDR1 and CDR2 sequences are SGHTA and FQGNSA. V lost 1 base, J lost 5 bases, and 11 bases lay in between. The CDR3 sequence: CASSLGLGVTGELFF. CDR3 DNA: TGTGCCAGCAGCTTAGGGTTAGGTGTAACCGGGGAGCTGTTTTTT.